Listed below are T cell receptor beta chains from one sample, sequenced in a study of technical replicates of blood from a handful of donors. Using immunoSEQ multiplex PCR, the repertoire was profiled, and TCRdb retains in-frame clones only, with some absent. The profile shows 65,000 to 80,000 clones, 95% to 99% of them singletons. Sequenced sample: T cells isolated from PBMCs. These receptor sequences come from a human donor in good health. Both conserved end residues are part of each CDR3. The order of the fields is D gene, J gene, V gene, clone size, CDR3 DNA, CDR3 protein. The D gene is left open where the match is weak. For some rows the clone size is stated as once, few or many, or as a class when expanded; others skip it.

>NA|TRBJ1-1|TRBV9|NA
TGTGCCAGCAGCGCACAGGGAACTGAAGCTTTCTTT
CASSAQGTEAFF
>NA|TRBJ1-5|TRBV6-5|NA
TGTGCCAGCAGTCCTAGAGACGGCTGGGAGCCCCAGCATTTT
CASSPRDGWEPQHF
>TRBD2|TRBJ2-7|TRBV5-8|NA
TGTGCCAGCAGCCGAGAGCGGGAGTTAGCCGAGCAGTACTTC
CASSRERELAEQYF
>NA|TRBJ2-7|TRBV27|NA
TGTGCCAGCAGCTACCTTACAGGGTTCGAGCAGTACTTC
CASSYLTGFEQYF
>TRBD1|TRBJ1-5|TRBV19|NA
TGTGCCAGTAGTACTACAGGGGGCATCAATCAGCCCCAGCATTTT
CASSTTGGINQPQHF
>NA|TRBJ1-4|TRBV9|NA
TGTGCCAGCAGCCCTTACAGAGCAACTAATGAAAAACTGTTTTTT
CASSPYRATNEKLFF
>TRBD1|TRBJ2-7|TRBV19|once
TGTGCCAGTAGTATGGGACAGGGGGCCTACGAGCAGTACTTC
CASSMGQGAYEQYF
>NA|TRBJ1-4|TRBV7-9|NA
TGTGCCAGCAGCTTAGCTCCGTCTAATGAAAAACTGTTTTTT
CASSLAPSNEKLFF
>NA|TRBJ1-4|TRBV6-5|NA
TGTGCCAGCAGTCTTAGACAGACAAGTAATGAAAAACTGTTTTTT
CASSLRQTSNEKLFF
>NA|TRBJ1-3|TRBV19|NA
TGTGCCAGTAGTACCGACCATTGGAGCTCTGGAAACACCATATATTTT
CASSTDHWSSGNTIYF
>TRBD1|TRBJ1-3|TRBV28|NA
TGTGCCACGATGAGGGACAGCCACTCTGGAAACACCATATATTTT
CATMRDSHSGNTIYF
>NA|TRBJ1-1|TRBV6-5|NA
TGTGCCAGCAAAATCGGGAACACTGAAGCTTTCTTT
CASKIGNTEAFF
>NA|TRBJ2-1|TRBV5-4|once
TGTGCCAGCAGACGGGGGACGGATAACAATGAGCAGTTCTTC
CASRRGTDNNEQFF
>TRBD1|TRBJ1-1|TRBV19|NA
TGTGCCAGTAAGGGACAGCTGGACACTGAAGCTTTCTTT
CASKGQLDTEAFF
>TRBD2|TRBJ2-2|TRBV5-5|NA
TGTGCCAGCAGCCCGGGAGGGGGGGCGCACGGGGAGCTGTTTTTT
CASSPGGGAHGELFF